This passage covers 22 T cell receptor beta chains from one sample sequenced in a study of liver allograft versus peripheral blood T cells. For the study at large: Within transplanted livers, the T cell receptor repertoires were examined and compared against the repertoires present in the peripheral blood of liver transplant recipients.

TCRdb called the reads again in MiXCR, with one record for every CDR3 protein. The sample lists around 18,000 distinct CDR3 sequences, roughly a fifth occurring once. Source of these receptors: a human patient who had a liver transplant. Part of the T cells may come from the graft donor.

There are a few counts of this clonotype. The chain is built from TRBV5-6 and TRBJ1-4; D remains unclear. Germline V CDR1 and CDR2: SGHDT, YYEEEE. There are 15 residues in the CDR3. Trimming cost V 0 bases and J 0 bases, with 6 bases left between them. The CDR3 reads CASSLDSTTNEKLFF. CDR3 nucleotide sequence: TGTGCCAGCAGCTTGGACAGTACAACTAATGAAAAACTGTTTTTT.

This clonotype came up many times. CDR3 coding DNA: TGTGCCACCAGCAGAGAAGGTGAGGAGGAGACCCAGTACTTC. It codes for CATSREGEEETQYF. This chain connects TRBV15 to TRBJ2-5; no definite D call. The CDR3 loop spans 14 amino acids. V shed 0 bases and J shed 5 bases, with 10 bases lying between them. The V gene's germline CDR1 is LNHNV and CDR2 YYDKDF (reference sequence).

A note on this clonotype: The junction departs from the called germline gene at one end, perhaps through a read error. This sequence joins TRBV6-6 and TRBJ2-7; 7 positions agree with TRBD2. The CDR3 is 13 amino acids. Germline V gene lookup returns CDR1 MNHNY and CDR2 SVGAGI (reference sequence). The CDR3: CANSYSWGGEQYF. The CDR3 DNA is TGTGCCAACAGTTACTCGTGGGGGGGCGAGCAGTACTTC.

This sequence joins TRBV6-1 and TRBJ1-5; TRBD1 might be the D (5 bases). The germline CDR1 and CDR2 sequences are MNHNS and SASEGT. The CDR3 is 15 amino acids. Trimming removed 2 bases from V and 5 bases from J, with 13 bases in between. The CDR3 DNA reads TGTGCCAGCAGTGAAAATGCAGGGCAATATCAGCCCCAGCATTTT. Amino acids: CASSENAGQYQPQHF.

This clonotype was counted ten times or more. J is TRBJ1-1 and V is TRBV7-2; D gene unclear. With 5 bases removed from V and 1 base from J, the gap between germline ends came to 8 bases. Germline CDR1 reads SGHTA; CDR2 reads FQGNSA. CDR3 size: 13 residues. The CDR3 bases are TGTGCCAGCAGCCTGGGTCAGAACACTGAAGCTTTCTTT. This sequence encodes CASSLGQNTEAFF.

This clonotype came up many times. The chain couples TRBV27 to TRBJ2-7; D perhaps matches TRBD2 (5 bases). CDR1 is MNHEY, CDR2 SMNVEV, per germline (reference sequence). The CDR3 runs 16 residues. Trimming pared 4 bases from V and 7 bases from J, leaving 23 bases between. CDR3 amino acids: CASSSPRGLGFGEQYF. Written as DNA, the CDR3 is TGTGCCAGCAGTTCCCCCCGAGGACTGGGTTTTGGTGAGCAGTACTTC.

Ten or more counts support this clonotype. This sequence joins TRBV6-1 and TRBJ1-5; perhaps TRBD1 as D (5 bases). The CDR3 is 14 amino acids. Per germline, CDR1 MNHNS and CDR2 SASEGT. The germline V and J ends were trimmed by 8 bases and 3 bases, with 14 bases remaining between them. The CDR3 spells CASRWGDPNQPQHF. In DNA, the CDR3 is TGTGCCAGCCGCTGGGGCGATCCCAATCAGCCCCAGCATTTT.

This clonotype was recorded a few times. The CDR3 DNA is TGTGCCAGTAGTATTGAAATCGGACGGATTAGCAATCAGCCCCAGCATTTT. Protein: CASSIEIGRISNQPQHF. The chain joins TRBV19 to TRBJ1-5; D call uncertain. With 3 bases removed from V and 0 bases from J, the gap between germline ends came to 15 bases. The CDR3 runs to 17 residues. Germline V gene lookup returns CDR1 LNHDA and CDR2 SQIVND (reference sequence).

V gene TRBV12-3 or TRBV12-4 combines with J gene TRBJ1-5; no reliable D call. There are 12 residues in the CDR3. The germline V and J ends were trimmed by 5 bases and 12 bases, with 14 bases remaining between them. The CDR3 reads CASSHGRKGQHF. In DNA form, the CDR3 reads TGTGCCAGCAGTCACGGCCGCAAAGGCCAGCATTTT.

The sample holds many counts of this clonotype. This sequence joins TRBV19 and TRBJ1-2; TRBD1 matches at 7 bases. The CDR3 has 13 amino acids. The germline V gene has CDR1 LNHDA and CDR2 SQIVND (reference sequence). The trim removed 6 bases at V and 2 bases at J, leaving 3 bases unmatched. CDR3 loop: CASSPTGNYGYTF. The CDR3 DNA reads TGTGCCAGTAGCCCGACAGGGAACTATGGCTACACCTTC.

The sample holds a few counts of this clonotype. CDR3 DNA sequence: TGTGCCAGCAGTCGGGTAGGGGGGTCTCTCTACGAGCAGTACTTC. Amino acid sequence: CASSRVGGSLYEQYF. The chain employs TRBV28 and TRBJ2-7; perhaps D is TRBD1 or TRBD2 (6 bases each). V shed 5 bases and J shed 3 bases, with 17 bases lying between them. This CDR3 is built from 15 residues. CDR1 is MDHEN, CDR2 SYDVKM, per germline. The variable domain in full, with the rest retrieved from reference TRBV28 and TRBJ2-7, is DVKVTQSSRYLVKRTGEKVFLECVQDMDHENMFWYRQDPGLGLRLIYFSYDVKMKEKGDIPEGYSVSREKKERFSLILESASTNQTSMYLCASSRVGGSLYEQYFGPGTRLTVT.

Worth noting for this clonotype: This clone may be a read error of a much larger clone one base away. V is TRBV10-3 and J is TRBJ1-2; D is uncertain. CDR1 is ENHRY, CDR2 SYGVKD, per germline. This CDR3 contains 13 residues. The CDR3 protein is CAIIEGDYYGYTF. The CDR3, as DNA: TGTGCCATCATTGAGGGCGACTACTATGGCTACACCTTC.

This clonotype was seen a few times. The chain joins TRBV7-2 to TRBJ2-2; 8 bases are shared with TRBD1. The germline gives CDR1 SGHTA, CDR2 FQGNSA. The ends lost 4 bases at V and 4 bases at J; junction bases unmatched: 8. The CDR3 sequence is 16 residues long. The CDR3 protein is CASSSPRGRSTGELFF. The CDR3 nucleotides read TGTGCCAGCAGCTCCCCCAGGGGGCGAAGCACCGGGGAGCTGTTTTTT.

This clonotype was observed a few times. The rearrangement uses TRBV11-2 and TRBJ2-2; possible D gene TRBD1, 6 bases. Germline V lookup: CDR1 SGHAT, CDR2 FQNNGV. Trimming took off 5 bases at V and 6 bases at J, with 13 bases between the two ends. The CDR3 totals 14 residues. For the CDR3, the DNA is TGTGCCAGCAGCGTCGTACAGGGCGCCGGGGAGCTGTTTTTT. This codes for CASSVVQGAGELFF.

On this clonotype: A much larger clone is a single base away; this may be a read error. The chain is built from TRBV5-4 and TRBJ2-3; unclear D gene. This CDR3 is built from 14 residues. Germline V gene sequence: CDR1 SGHNT, CDR2 YYREEE (reference sequence). The V end lost 4 bases, the J end lost 8 bases, and 17 bases lay between the germline ends. The CDR3 protein is CASSDRAPRGTQYF. CDR3 DNA: TGTGCCAGCAGCGACCGGGCCCCCAGAGGTACGCAGTATTTT. Filled out from reference TRBV5-4 and TRBJ2-3, the complete variable domain reads ETGVTQSPTHLIKTRGQQVTLRCSSQSGHNTVSWYQQALGQGPQFIFQYYREEENGRGNFPPRFSGLQFPNYSSELNVNALELDDSALYLCASSDRAPRGTQYFGPGTRLTVL.

V and J are TRBV12-3 or TRBV12-4 and TRBJ2-1; perhaps TRBD1 as D (6 bases). The V end lost 0 bases, the J end lost 10 bases, and 19 bases lay between the germline ends. The CDR3 has 16 residues. The CDR3, as DNA: TGTGCCAGCAGTTTAGCGGGGACACGTACGGTAGGCGAGCAGTTCTTC. Protein: CASSLAGTRTVGEQFF.

This clonotype rates as medium-sized. This chain uses TRBV19 with TRBJ1-6, with 8 bases identical to TRBD1. This CDR3 has 16 amino acids. In germline, CDR1 is LNHDA, CDR2 SQIVND (reference sequence). With 1 base clipped from V and 8 bases from J, the junction kept 7 bases outside the gene matches. CDR3: CASSIALDRVHSPLHF. The CDR3 bases are TGTGCCAGTAGTATAGCCCTGGACAGGGTGCATTCACCCCTCCACTTT.

This clonotype was found many times. This rearrangement joins TRBV18 to TRBJ2-7; perhaps TRBD1 as D (5 bases). This CDR3 has 14 amino acids. Germline CDR1 is KGHSH and CDR2 is LQKENI. Trimming removed 8 bases from V and 0 bases from J, with 14 bases in between. The CDR3 protein is CASQNDRSSYEQYF. DNA for the CDR3: TGTGCCAGCCAGAATGACAGAAGCTCCTACGAGCAGTACTTC.

This clonotype has at least ten counts. The V and J genes are TRBV28 and TRBJ1-1; D gene unclear. The length of the CDR3 is 15 residues. From germline, CDR1 is MDHEN and CDR2 SYDVKM. The germline V and J ends were trimmed by 8 bases and 0 bases, with 16 bases remaining between them. This chain's CDR3 is CASDPPANMNTEAFF. The CDR3 DNA is TGTGCCAGCGACCCCCCGGCGAACATGAACACTGAAGCTTTCTTT. The entire variable domain, with the rest obtained from reference TRBV28 and TRBJ1-1, is as follows: DVKVTQSSRYLVKRTGEKVFLECVQDMDHENMFWYRQDPGLGLRLIYFSYDVKMKEKGDIPEGYSVSREKKERFSLILESASTNQTSMYLCASDPPANMNTEAFFGQGTRLTVV.

This clonotype was found many times. V gene TRBV7-2 combines with J gene TRBJ2-5; 10 bases fit TRBD2. With V trimmed by 2 bases and J by 5 bases, 5 bases remained unmatched. Germline assignment: CDR1 SGHTA and CDR2 FQGNSA. The CDR3 is 15 amino acids. The CDR3 here is CASSLSASGSETQYF. In DNA form, the CDR3 reads TGTGCCAGCAGCTTAAGCGCTAGCGGGAGCGAGACCCAGTACTTC.

The chain carries TRBV12-3 or TRBV12-4 and TRBJ1-1; D remains ambiguous. The CDR3 runs to 12 residues. V lost 1 base and J lost 6, with 6 bases in between. CDR3 DNA sequence: TGTGCCAGCAGTTTAGAGGGATCTGAAGCTTTCTTT. Translation: CASSLEGSEAFF.

By share, this clonotype counts as medium-sized. The chain uses TRBV19 and TRBJ1-6; 7 nucleotides match TRBD1. This CDR3 has 16 residues. Per germline, CDR1 LNHDA and CDR2 SQIVND (reference sequence). V lost 9 bases, J lost 10 bases, and 18 bases stayed unmatched. The CDR3 spells CASNSGATGLRSPLHF. The CDR3 nucleotides are TGTGCCAGCAATAGCGGCGCGACAGGGCTTCGGTCACCCCTCCACTTT.